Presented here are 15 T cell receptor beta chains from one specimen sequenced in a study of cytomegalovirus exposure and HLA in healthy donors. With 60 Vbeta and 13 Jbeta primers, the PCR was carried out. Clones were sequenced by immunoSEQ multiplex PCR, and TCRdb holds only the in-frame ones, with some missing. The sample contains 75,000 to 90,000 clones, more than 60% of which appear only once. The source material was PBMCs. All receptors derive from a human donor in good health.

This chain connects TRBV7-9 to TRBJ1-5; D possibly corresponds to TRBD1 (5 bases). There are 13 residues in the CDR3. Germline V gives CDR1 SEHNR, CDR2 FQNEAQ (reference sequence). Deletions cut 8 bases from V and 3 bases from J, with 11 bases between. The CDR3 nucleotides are TGTGCCAGCTCCCAGGGTGACAATCAGCCCCAGCATTTT. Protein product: CASSQGDNQPQHF.

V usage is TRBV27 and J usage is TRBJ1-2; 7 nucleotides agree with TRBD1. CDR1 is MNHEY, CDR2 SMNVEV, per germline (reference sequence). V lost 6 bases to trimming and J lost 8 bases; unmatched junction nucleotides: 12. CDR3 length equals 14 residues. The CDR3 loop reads CASRTQGISGGYTF. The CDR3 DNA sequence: TGTGCCAGCAGAACACAGGGGATTTCAGGAGGCTACACCTTC.

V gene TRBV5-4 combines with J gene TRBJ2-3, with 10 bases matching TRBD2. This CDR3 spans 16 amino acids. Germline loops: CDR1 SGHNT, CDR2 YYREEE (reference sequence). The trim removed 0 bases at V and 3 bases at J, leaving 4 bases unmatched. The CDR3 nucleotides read TGTGCCAGCAGCTTGGGTAGCGGGGGGAGAACAGATACGCAGTATTTT. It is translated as CASSLGSGGRTDTQYF.

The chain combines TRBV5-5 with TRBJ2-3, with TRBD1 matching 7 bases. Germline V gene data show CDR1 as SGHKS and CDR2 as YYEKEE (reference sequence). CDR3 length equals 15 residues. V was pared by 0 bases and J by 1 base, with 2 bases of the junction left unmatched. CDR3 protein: CASSLVGQGTDTQYF. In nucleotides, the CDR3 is TGTGCCAGCAGCTTGGTAGGACAGGGCACAGATACGCAGTATTTT.

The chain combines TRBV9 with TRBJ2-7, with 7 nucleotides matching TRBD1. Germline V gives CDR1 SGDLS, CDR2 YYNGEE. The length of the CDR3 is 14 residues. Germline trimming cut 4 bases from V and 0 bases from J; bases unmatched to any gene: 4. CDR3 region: CASSRTGASYEQYF. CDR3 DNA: TGTGCCAGCAGCAGGACAGGAGCCTCCTACGAGCAGTACTTC.

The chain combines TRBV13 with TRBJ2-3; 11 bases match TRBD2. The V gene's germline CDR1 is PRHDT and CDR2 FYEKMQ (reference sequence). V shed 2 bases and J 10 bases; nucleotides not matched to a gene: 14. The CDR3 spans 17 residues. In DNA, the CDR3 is TGTGCCAGCAGCTTACAACTAGCGGGGGCCTATGGAGTGGCGCAGTATTTT. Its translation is CASSLQLAGAYGVAQYF.

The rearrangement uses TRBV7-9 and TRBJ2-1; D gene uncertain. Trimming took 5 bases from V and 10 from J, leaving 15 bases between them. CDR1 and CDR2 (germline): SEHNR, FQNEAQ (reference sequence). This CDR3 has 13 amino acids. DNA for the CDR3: TGTGCCAGCAGCACTGGGCGCCCCGAGGAGCAGTTCTTC. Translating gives CASSTGRPEEQFF.

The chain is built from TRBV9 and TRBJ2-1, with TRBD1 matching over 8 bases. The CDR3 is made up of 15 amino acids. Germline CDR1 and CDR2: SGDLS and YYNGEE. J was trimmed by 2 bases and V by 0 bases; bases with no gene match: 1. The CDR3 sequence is CASSVGTGTYNEQFF. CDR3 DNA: TGTGCCAGCAGCGTAGGGACAGGGACCTACAATGAGCAGTTCTTC.

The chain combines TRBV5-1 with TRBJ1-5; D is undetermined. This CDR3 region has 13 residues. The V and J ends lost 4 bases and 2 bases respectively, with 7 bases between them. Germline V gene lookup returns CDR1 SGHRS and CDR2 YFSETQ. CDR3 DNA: TGCGCCAGCAGCCTGAGGGGCAATCAGCCCCAGCATTTT. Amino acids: CASSLRGNQPQHF.

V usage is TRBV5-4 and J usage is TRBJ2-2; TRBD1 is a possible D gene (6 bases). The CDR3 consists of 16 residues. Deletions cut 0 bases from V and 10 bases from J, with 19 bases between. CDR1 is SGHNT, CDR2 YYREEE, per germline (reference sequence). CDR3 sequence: CASSLGQAIHREELFF. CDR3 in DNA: TGTGCCAGCAGCTTGGGACAGGCGATTCACCGGGAGGAGCTGTTTTTT.

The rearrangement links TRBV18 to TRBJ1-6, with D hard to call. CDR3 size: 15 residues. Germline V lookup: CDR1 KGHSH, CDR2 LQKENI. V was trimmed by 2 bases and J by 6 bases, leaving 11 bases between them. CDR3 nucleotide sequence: TGTGCCAGCTCACCAGTGGCGGCCTTTAATTCACCCCTCCACTTT. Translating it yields CASSPVAAFNSPLHF.

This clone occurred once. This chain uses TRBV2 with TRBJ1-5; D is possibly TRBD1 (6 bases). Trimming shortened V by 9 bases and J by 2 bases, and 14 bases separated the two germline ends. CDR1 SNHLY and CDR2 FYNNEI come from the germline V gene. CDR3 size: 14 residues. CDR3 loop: CASEGEMGNQPQHF. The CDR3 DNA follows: TGTGCCAGTGAGGGGGAAATGGGCAATCAGCCCCAGCATTTT. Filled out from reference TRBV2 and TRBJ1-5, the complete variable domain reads EPEVTQTPSHQVTQMGQEVILRCVPISNHLYFYWYRQILGQKVEFLVSFYNNEISEKSEIFDDQFSVERPDGSNFTLKIRSTKLEDSAMYFCASEGEMGNQPQHFGDGTRLSIL.

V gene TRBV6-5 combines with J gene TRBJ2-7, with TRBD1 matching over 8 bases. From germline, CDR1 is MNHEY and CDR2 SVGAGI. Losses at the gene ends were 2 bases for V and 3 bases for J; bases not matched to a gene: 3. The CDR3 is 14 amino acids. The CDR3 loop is CASSYGQGNYEQYF. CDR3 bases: TGTGCCAGCAGTTACGGACAGGGTAACTACGAGCAGTACTTC.

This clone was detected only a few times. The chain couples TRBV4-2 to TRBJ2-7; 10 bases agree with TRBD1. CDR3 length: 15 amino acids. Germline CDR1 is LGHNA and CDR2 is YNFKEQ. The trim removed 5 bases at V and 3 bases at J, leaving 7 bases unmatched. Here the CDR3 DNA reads TGTGCCAGCAGCAGCAGGGGACAGGGGCGCTACGAGCAGTACTTC. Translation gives CASSSRGQGRYEQYF.

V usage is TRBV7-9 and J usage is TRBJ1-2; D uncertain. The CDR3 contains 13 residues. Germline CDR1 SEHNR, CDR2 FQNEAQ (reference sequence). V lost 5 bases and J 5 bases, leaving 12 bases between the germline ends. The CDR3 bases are TGTGCCAGCAGCCGAGGCGTAGATTATGGCTACACCTTC. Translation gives CASSRGVDYGYTF.